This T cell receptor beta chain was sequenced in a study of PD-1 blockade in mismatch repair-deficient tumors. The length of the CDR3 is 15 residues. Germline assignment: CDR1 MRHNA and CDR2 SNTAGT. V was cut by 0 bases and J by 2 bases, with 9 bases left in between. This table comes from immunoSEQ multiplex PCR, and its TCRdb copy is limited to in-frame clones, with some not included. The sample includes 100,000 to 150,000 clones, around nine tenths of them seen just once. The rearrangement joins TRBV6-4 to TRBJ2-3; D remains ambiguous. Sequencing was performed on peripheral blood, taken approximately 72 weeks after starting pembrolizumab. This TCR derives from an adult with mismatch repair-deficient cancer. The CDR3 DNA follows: TGTGCCAGCAGTGACTCGGTAGGAGACACAGATACGCAGTATTTT. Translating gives CASSDSVGDTDTQYF.